A selection of T cell receptor beta chains follows, all from one sample in a study of T-cell reconstitution after alpha-beta-depleted transplantation in children. TCRdb analysed the PCR reads with MiXCR anew, one entry per CDR3 protein. The sample holds approximately 250,000 distinct CDR3 sequences, 9.7% seen once. Material: PBMCs from the stem cell graft donor, obtained from the stem cell graft. Receptors were obtained from a human donor who donated a stem cell graft to a child with SCID. CDR3s include the opening cysteine and the closing phenylalanine or tryptophan. Each record gives: clone size, D gene, V gene, J gene, CDR3 protein, CDR3 DNA. A D gene is named only where the DNA matches it firmly. Size values are once, few and many counts, or a class for expanded clones, and some rows have none.

clone_size: many
d_call: .
v_call: TRBV20-1
j_call: TRBJ2-7
cdr3_aa: CSATDSDEQYF
cdr3_nt: TGCAGTGCTACCGACAGTGACGAGCAGTACTTC

clone_size: many
d_call: .
v_call: TRBV9
j_call: TRBJ2-7
cdr3_aa: CASSAQGGLSEQYF
cdr3_nt: TGTGCCAGCAGCGCACAGGGAGGGTTAAGCGAGCAGTACTTC

clone_size: many
d_call: .
v_call: TRBV7-9
j_call: TRBJ2-1
cdr3_aa: CASEPFRGSLESNEQFF
cdr3_nt: TGTGCCAGCGAGCCTTTTCGGGGCTCGCTGGAGTCCAATGAGCAGTTCTTC

clone_size: many
d_call: .
v_call: TRBV20-1
j_call: TRBJ2-4
cdr3_aa: CSEGGGLAKNIQYF
cdr3_nt: TGCAGTGAAGGCGGGGGCCTAGCCAAAAACATTCAGTACTTC

clone_size: many
d_call: .
v_call: TRBV5-1
j_call: TRBJ1-2
cdr3_aa: CASSSSYGYTF
cdr3_nt: TGCGCCAGCAGCTCCAGCTATGGCTACACCTTC

clone_size: few
d_call: .
v_call: TRBV6-1
j_call: TRBJ2-3
cdr3_aa: CASTHKSIASGGGTDTQYF
cdr3_nt: TGTGCCAGCACCCATAAATCGATTGCCTCCGGGGGCGGCACAGATACGCAGTATTTT

clone_size: .
d_call: .
v_call: TRBV15
j_call: TRBJ2-3
cdr3_aa: CATSKGGGSTDTQYF
cdr3_nt: TGTGCCACCAGCAAAGGGGGGGGCAGCACAGATACGCAGTATTTT

clone_size: many
d_call: TRBD1
v_call: TRBV10-2
j_call: TRBJ2-3
cdr3_aa: CASSFGQGAGYTQYF
cdr3_nt: TGCGCCAGCAGTTTCGGACAGGGGGCAGGATATACGCAGTATTTT

clone_size: many
d_call: .
v_call: TRBV6-6
j_call: TRBJ1-1
cdr3_aa: CASRYLGNTEAFF
cdr3_nt: TGTGCCAGCAGATACCTAGGTAACACTGAAGCTTTCTTT

clone_size: many
d_call: .
v_call: TRBV4-1
j_call: TRBJ1-5
cdr3_aa: CASSQDNVRTENQPQHF
cdr3_nt: TGCGCCAGCAGCCAAGATAACGTACGGACAGAGAATCAGCCCCAGCATTTT

clone_size: many
d_call: TRBD2
v_call: TRBV25-1
j_call: TRBJ2-7
cdr3_aa: CASTRYDSGGPYEQYF
cdr3_nt: TGTGCCAGCACTCGGTATGATAGCGGGGGGCCCTACGAGCAGTACTTC

clone_size: many
d_call: TRBD1
v_call: TRBV5-1
j_call: TRBJ2-1
cdr3_aa: CASSSSRGRNEQFF
cdr3_nt: TGCGCCAGCAGCTCCTCCAGGGGGCGGAATGAGCAGTTCTTC

clone_size: many
d_call: .
v_call: TRBV27
j_call: TRBJ1-1
cdr3_aa: CASSPLGAEAFF
cdr3_nt: TGTGCCAGCAGTCCCCTCGGTGCTGAAGCTTTCTTT

clone_size: many
d_call: .
v_call: TRBV7-8
j_call: TRBJ2-7
cdr3_aa: CASSSRGEQYF
cdr3_nt: TGTGCCAGCAGCTCCAGGGGCGAGCAGTACTTC

clone_size: many
d_call: TRBD2
v_call: TRBV20-1
j_call: TRBJ2-1
cdr3_aa: CSAGKRGGGEQFF
cdr3_nt: TGCAGTGCTGGGAAGCGGGGGGGTGGTGAGCAGTTCTTC

clone_size: many
d_call: .
v_call: TRBV12-3/TRBV12-4
j_call: TRBJ1-1
cdr3_aa: CASSFLVNAFF
cdr3_nt: TGTGCCAGCAGTTTTCTAGTTAACGCTTTCTTT

clone_size: few
d_call: .
v_call: TRBV6-1
j_call: TRBJ1-2
cdr3_aa: CASLGGGRDNYGYTF
cdr3_nt: TGTGCCAGTCTCGGGGGGGGGAGGGATAACTATGGCTACACCTTC

clone_size: many
d_call: TRBD1
v_call: TRBV24-1
j_call: TRBJ2-2
cdr3_aa: CATSPGTGNTGELFF
cdr3_nt: TGTGCCACCAGCCCCGGGACAGGGAACACCGGGGAGCTGTTTTTT

clone_size: many
d_call: TRBD2
v_call: TRBV20-1
j_call: TRBJ2-7
cdr3_aa: CSASYRGGIYEQYF
cdr3_nt: TGCAGTGCTTCGTACCGGGGGGGTATCTACGAGCAGTACTTC

clone_size: many
d_call: .
v_call: TRBV20-1
j_call: TRBJ2-5
cdr3_aa: CSAPGPAQGSKSYF
cdr3_nt: TGCAGTGCTCCAGGGCCGGCACAGGGATCGAAGAGTTACTTC

clone_size: many
d_call: .
v_call: TRBV5-1
j_call: TRBJ2-2
cdr3_aa: CASSLRDRMNTGELFF
cdr3_nt: TGCGCCAGCAGCTTAAGAGACAGGATGAACACCGGGGAGCTGTTTTTT

clone_size: many
d_call: .
v_call: TRBV6-1
j_call: TRBJ1-6
cdr3_aa: CASSLGRPGSPLHF
cdr3_nt: TGTGCCAGCAGTCTCGGGCGGCCTGGATCACCCCTCCACTTT